Shown below are 28 T cell receptor beta chains from a single sample sequenced in a study of shared clonotypes between healthy human individuals. TCRdb's copy holds only in-frame clones and misses some; the assay was immunoSEQ multiplex PCR. The data show about 2.1 million clones, around 93% seen once. Naive-designated CD8 cells lacked CD45RO, were positively enriched for CCR7, and omitted terminally differentiated effector memory CD45RA+ cells. Source material: naive CD8+ T cells from PBMCs. These receptors were taken from a man aged 18 to 30 in good health. Some clones in this sample may be carry-over from other donors' samples.

J is TRBJ2-7 and V is TRBV7-9, with a tentative D call TRBD1 (6 bases). The germline V gene has CDR1 SEHNR and CDR2 FQNEAQ (reference sequence). V gave up 1 base and J gave up 4 bases, with 17 bases separating them. The CDR3 runs 16 residues. Written as DNA, the CDR3 is TGTGCCAGCAGCTTAGTAGTCGGGCAGGGGAATTACGAGCAGTACTTC. The encoded protein is CASSLVVGQGNYEQYF.

This chain joins TRBV6-6 and TRBJ1-1; 10 bases match TRBD1. The CDR3 covers 15 residues. Germline V gene lookup returns CDR1 MNHNY and CDR2 SVGAGI (reference sequence). V lost 5 bases, J lost 5 bases, and 8 bases stayed unmatched. The CDR3 region is CASSPVGQGETEAFF. The CDR3 nucleotides read TGTGCCAGCAGTCCAGTTGGACAGGGGGAAACTGAAGCTTTCTTT.

This chain joins TRBV10-1 and TRBJ2-5, with 10 positions matching TRBD1. Germline V lookup: CDR1 WNHNN, CDR2 SYGVQD (reference sequence). CDR3 length: 16 residues. With 3 bases clipped from V and 5 bases from J, the junction kept 9 bases outside the gene matches. CDR3 amino acids: CASSEGTGATRETQYF. The CDR3 nucleotides read TGCGCCAGCAGTGAAGGGACAGGGGCTACTCGGGAGACCCAGTACTTC.

The chain combines TRBV7-6 with TRBJ1-3, with TRBD1 matching 11 bases. V gave up 5 bases and J gave up 9 bases; unmatched junction bases: 9. The CDR3 contains 15 residues. CDR1 and CDR2 (germline): SGHVS, FNYEAQ. CDR3 nucleotides: TGTGCCAGCAGCCCGGGACAGGGGGAACCTGGCACCATATATTTT. Its translation is CASSPGQGEPGTIYF.

The J gene is TRBJ2-1, the V gene TRBV28, with D tentatively TRBD1 or TRBD2 (5 bases each). CDR1 and CDR2 (germline): MDHEN, SYDVKM. CDR3 length: 17 residues. V lost 5 bases and J 0 bases, leaving 17 bases between the germline ends. CDR3 in DNA: TGTGCCAGCAGTCCGACCGCCTCAGGGAGCTCCTACAATGAGCAGTTCTTC. It translates to CASSPTASGSSYNEQFF. Looking up the rest from reference TRBV28 and TRBJ2-1 gives the full variable domain: DVKVTQSSRYLVKRTGEKVFLECVQDMDHENMFWYRQDPGLGLRLIYFSYDVKMKEKGDIPEGYSVSREKKERFSLILESASTNQTSMYLCASSPTASGSSYNEQFFGPGTRLTVL.

This clone appeared once. V is TRBV28 and J is TRBJ2-7, with a tentative D call TRBD1 (5 bases). The CDR3 has 16 residues. The V gene lost 4 bases and the J gene lost 5 bases, with 21 bases spanning the gap. CDR1 and CDR2 from the germline V gene are MDHEN and SYDVKM. CDR3 protein: CASSSPSGRVWDEQYF. CDR3 in DNA: TGTGCCAGCAGTTCGCCCTCTGGCAGGGTCTGGGACGAGCAGTACTTC.

This chain joins TRBV18 and TRBJ2-1, with 10 bases aligning to TRBD2. Looked up from germline, CDR1 is KGHSH and CDR2 is LQKENI. J lost 2 bases, V lost 0 bases, and 7 bases had no gene match. The CDR3 spans 18 residues. The CDR3 region is CASSPPVLAGVPYNEQFF. CDR3 nucleotide sequence: TGTGCCAGCTCACCACCGGTGCTAGCGGGAGTTCCCTACAATGAGCAGTTCTTC.

The rearrangement uses TRBV6-5 and TRBJ2-7, with 8 bases identical to TRBD1. The CDR3 spans 14 residues. Losses at the gene ends were 6 bases for V and 0 bases for J; bases not matched to a gene: 4. Germline CDR1 reads MNHEY; CDR2 reads SVGAGI. The CDR3 DNA reads TGTGCCAGCAGCTTGACAGGGGCCTCCTACGAGCAGTACTTC. Translation gives CASSLTGASYEQYF.

The genes are TRBV7-9 and TRBJ1-5, with no clear D. Trimming took 2 bases from V and 5 from J, leaving 7 bases between them. Germline V gene lookup returns CDR1 SEHNR and CDR2 FQNEAQ (reference sequence). The CDR3 extends over 13 amino acids. The CDR3 nucleotides are TGTGCCAGCAGCTTAAAGGGAGATCAGCCCCAGCATTTT. Translated, it gives CASSLKGDQPQHF.

The chain couples TRBV6-6 to TRBJ1-2; the D gene is possibly TRBD1 (5 bases). This CDR3 comprises 14 residues. With 0 bases removed from V and 8 bases from J, the gap between germline ends came to 13 bases. The V gene's germline CDR1 is MNHNY and CDR2 SVGAGI (reference sequence). CDR3 coding DNA: TGTGCCAGCAGTTACTCGTTCCAGGGAGGCGGCTACACCTTC. It translates to CASSYSFQGGGYTF.

The chain recombines TRBV28 with TRBJ1-5; D remains unclear. This CDR3 has 12 residues. Trimming removed 8 bases from V and 1 base from J, with 6 bases in between. Germline V lookup: CDR1 MDHEN, CDR2 SYDVKM. The CDR3 coding sequence is TGTGCCAGCGGTGACAGCAATCAGCCCCAGCATTTT. It codes for CASGDSNQPQHF.

This CDR3 reads CASSPPTGTSETGELFF. CDR3 nucleotides: TGTGCCAGCAGCCCTCCGACAGGGACCTCAGAAACCGGGGAGCTGTTTTTT. This chain links TRBV7-9 with TRBJ2-2; 7 nucleotides agree with TRBD1. This CDR3 is built from 17 residues. Germline values: CDR1 SEHNR, CDR2 FQNEAQ (reference sequence). The V gene end was trimmed by 5 bases and the J gene end by 5 bases; junction bases not matched to a gene: 14. The full variable domain, in which reference TRBV7-9 and TRBJ2-2 provide the parts outside the CDR3, is DTGVSQNPRHKITKRGQNVTFRCDPISEHNRLYWYRQTLGQGPEFLTYFQNEAQLEKSRLLSDRFSAERPKGSFSTLEIQRTEQGDSAMYLCASSPPTGTSETGELFFGEGSRLTVL.

The chain has TRBV4-1 and TRBJ2-7; TRBD1 matches 9 bases. The CDR3 length is 16 residues. Looked up from germline, CDR1 is MGHRA and CDR2 is YSYEKL. The ends lost 3 bases at V and 5 bases at J; junction bases unmatched: 11. The CDR3 DNA reads TGCGCCAGCAGCCAGCTACAGGGGGCGTTGGGGAACGAGCAGTACTTC. Translated: CASSQLQGALGNEQYF.

This chain uses TRBV19 with TRBJ2-7, with D perhaps matching TRBD1 (5 bases). The CDR3 totals 13 residues. The V gene lost 4 bases and the J gene lost 5 bases, with 12 bases spanning the gap. Germline values: CDR1 LNHDA, CDR2 SQIVND (reference sequence). This CDR3 reads CASSTGRRDEQYF. The CDR3 nucleotides are TGTGCCAGTAGTACAGGGCGCAGGGACGAGCAGTACTTC. The full variable domain, completed using reference TRBV19 and TRBJ2-7, is DGGITQSPKYLFRKEGQNVTLSCEQNLNHDAMYWYRQDPGQGLRLIYYSQIVNDFQKGDIAEGYSVSREKKESFPLTVTSAQKNPTAFYLCASSTGRRDEQYFGPGTRLTVT.

The chain is built from TRBV28 and TRBJ1-2, with D perhaps matching TRBD1 (6 bases). The CDR3 consists of 14 residues. The V end was cut by 7 bases, the J end by 3 bases, with 15 bases between. Germline CDR1 and CDR2: MDHEN and SYDVKM. The CDR3 is CASIPPGADYGYTF. In nucleotides, the CDR3 is TGTGCCAGCATCCCACCGGGGGCCGACTATGGCTACACCTTC.

The rearrangement links TRBV5-6 to TRBJ2-3; no firm D call. Trimming stripped 5 bases from V and 0 bases from J, with 19 bases between. CDR3 length: 17 residues. The germline V gene encodes CDR1 SGHDT and CDR2 YYEEEE. Here the CDR3 reads CASRLAPGISSTDTQYF. CDR3 nucleotide sequence: TGTGCCAGCAGACTGGCCCCCGGAATCTCTAGCACAGATACGCAGTATTTT.

The V call is TRBV2, the J call TRBJ2-7; D is perhaps TRBD2 (7 bases). The CDR3 spans 17 residues. Trimming pared 6 bases from V and 1 base from J, leaving 22 bases between. The germline V gene encodes CDR1 SNHLY and CDR2 FYNNEI. CDR3 coding DNA: TGTGCCAGCAGCTCTTACAAGGGGGGGTTCTTATCCTACGAGCAGTACTTC. It specifies CASSSYKGGFLSYEQYF. Drawing the rest from reference TRBV2 and TRBJ2-7, the complete variable domain is EPEVTQTPSHQVTQMGQEVILRCVPISNHLYFYWYRQILGQKVEFLVSFYNNEISEKSEIFDDQFSVERPDGSNFTLKIRSTKLEDSAMYFCASSSYKGGFLSYEQYFGPGTRLTVT.

The V and J genes are TRBV5-6 and TRBJ2-2, with TRBD2 identical over 10 bases. After removal of 4 bases from V and 1 base from J, the junction contained 4 bases not matched to a gene. In germline, CDR1 is SGHDT, CDR2 YYEEEE. This CDR3 is 16 amino acids long. The CDR3 reads CASSHRTSGNTGELFF. Here the CDR3 DNA reads TGTGCCAGCAGCCATAGGACTAGCGGGAACACCGGGGAGCTGTTTTTT.

This clone has just a few counts. The chain joins TRBV30 to TRBJ2-7; D uncertain. The germline CDR1 and CDR2 sequences are GTSNPN and SVGIG (reference sequence). The CDR3 has 13 amino acids. Trimming shortened V by 0 bases and J by 4 bases, and 10 bases separated the two germline ends. The CDR3 DNA is TGTGCCTGGAGTGTCGGCCCTCCTTACGAGCAGTACTTC. Translation: CAWSVGPPYEQYF.

The V call is TRBV11-2, the J call TRBJ1-1, with D maybe TRBD1 (6 bases). V lost 8 bases and J lost 0, with 22 bases in between. CDR3 length: 17 residues. CDR1 is SGHAT, CDR2 FQNNGV, per germline. CDR3 sequence: CASPPNVRTDMNTEAFF. CDR3 DNA sequence: TGTGCCAGCCCCCCCAACGTCCGGACAGACATGAACACTGAAGCTTTCTTT.

This chain joins TRBV28 and TRBJ2-1; 11 nucleotides align to TRBD2. CDR1 MDHEN and CDR2 SYDVKM come from the germline V gene. The ends lost 5 bases at V and 4 bases at J; junction bases unmatched: 7. The CDR3 contains 16 residues. CDR3 in DNA: TGTGCCAGCAGTCCGATAGCGGGAGGGTCATACAATGAGCAGTTCTTC. This translates into CASSPIAGGSYNEQFF.

The chain combines TRBV4-1 with TRBJ2-1; 12 bases fit TRBD2. The CDR3 runs 17 residues. Per the germline V gene, CDR1 is MGHRA and CDR2 is YSYEKL. V trimming: 0 bases; J trimming: 7 bases; junction bases outside the gene matches: 7. CDR3 region: CASSQDFTTSGGNEQFF. The CDR3 bases are TGCGCCAGCAGCCAAGATTTTACGACTAGCGGGGGAAATGAGCAGTTCTTC.

This chain uses TRBV4-1 with TRBJ2-7; D remains ambiguous. CDR3 length equals 14 residues. Germline values: CDR1 MGHRA, CDR2 YSYEKL. Deletions cut 4 bases from V and 2 bases from J, with 12 bases between. The CDR3 region has the DNA TGCGCCAGCAGCCCCGCCGTCGGACCCTACGAGCAGTACTTC. Its translation: CASSPAVGPYEQYF.

V and J are TRBV6-5 and TRBJ2-7; D is ambiguous. Germline CDR1 is MNHEY and CDR2 is SVGAGI. The CDR3 totals 13 residues. The V gene lost 6 bases and the J gene lost 2 bases, with 11 bases spanning the gap. The CDR3 DNA sequence: TGTGCCAGCAGCATTACTTCCACCTACGAGCAGTACTTC. Encoded protein: CASSITSTYEQYF.

The chain employs TRBV5-5 and TRBJ1-1; 12 bases agree with TRBD1. This CDR3 region has 18 residues. CDR1 is SGHKS, CDR2 YYEKEE, per germline (reference sequence). The V gene end was trimmed by 4 bases and the J gene end by 1 base; junction bases not matched to a gene: 11. This CDR3 reads CASSKGTGGRTANTEAFF. In DNA, the CDR3 is TGTGCCAGCAGCAAGGGGACAGGGGGCAGGACAGCGAACACTGAAGCTTTCTTT.

The rearrangement uses TRBV6-5 and TRBJ2-7, with 10 bases identical to TRBD2. Germline V gene sequence: CDR1 MNHEY, CDR2 SVGAGI. Unmatched junction bases numbered 6, after V lost 4 bases and J lost 3 bases. This CDR3 contains 15 residues. Here the CDR3 reads CASSWRLAGNYEQYF. The CDR3 region has the DNA TGTGCCAGCAGTTGGCGACTAGCGGGTAACTACGAGCAGTACTTC.

The chain couples TRBV7-9 to TRBJ2-7; D is undetermined. Germline assignment: CDR1 SEHNR and CDR2 FQNEAQ (reference sequence). The CDR3 contains 13 residues. Trimming left V 5 bases short and J 0 bases short, with 8 bases between. The CDR3, as DNA: TGTGCCAGCAGCCTCCAGGTCTCCTACGAGCAGTACTTC. Its protein product is CASSLQVSYEQYF.

This clone appeared a single time. The J gene is TRBJ1-1, the V gene TRBV19; the D gene is possibly TRBD1 (6 bases). The germline V gene has CDR1 LNHDA and CDR2 SQIVND (reference sequence). The CDR3 consists of 13 residues. Trimming took 10 bases from V and 4 from J, leaving 16 bases between them. The CDR3 region is CATVGGAATEAFF. The CDR3 bases are TGTGCCACTGTCGGGGGGGCCGCCACTGAAGCTTTCTTT. Filled out from reference TRBV19 and TRBJ1-1, the complete variable domain reads DGGITQSPKYLFRKEGQNVTLSCEQNLNHDAMYWYRQDPGQGLRLIYYSQIVNDFQKGDIAEGYSVSREKKESFPLTVTSAQKNPTAFYLCATVGGAATEAFFGQGTRLTVV.